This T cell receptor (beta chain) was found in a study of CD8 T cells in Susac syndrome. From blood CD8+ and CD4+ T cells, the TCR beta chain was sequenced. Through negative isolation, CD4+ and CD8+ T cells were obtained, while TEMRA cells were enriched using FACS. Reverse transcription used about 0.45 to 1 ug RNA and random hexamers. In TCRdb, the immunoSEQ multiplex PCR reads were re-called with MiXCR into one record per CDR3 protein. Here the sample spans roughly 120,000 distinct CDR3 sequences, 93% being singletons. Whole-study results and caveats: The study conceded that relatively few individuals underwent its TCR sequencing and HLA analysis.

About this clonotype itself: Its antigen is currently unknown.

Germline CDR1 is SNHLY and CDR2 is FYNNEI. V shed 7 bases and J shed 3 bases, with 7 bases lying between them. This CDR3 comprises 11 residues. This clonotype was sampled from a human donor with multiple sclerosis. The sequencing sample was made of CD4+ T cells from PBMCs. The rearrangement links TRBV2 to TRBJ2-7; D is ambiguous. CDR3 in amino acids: CASNFNYEQYF. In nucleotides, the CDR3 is TGTGCCAGCAATTTCAACTACGAGCAGTACTTC.